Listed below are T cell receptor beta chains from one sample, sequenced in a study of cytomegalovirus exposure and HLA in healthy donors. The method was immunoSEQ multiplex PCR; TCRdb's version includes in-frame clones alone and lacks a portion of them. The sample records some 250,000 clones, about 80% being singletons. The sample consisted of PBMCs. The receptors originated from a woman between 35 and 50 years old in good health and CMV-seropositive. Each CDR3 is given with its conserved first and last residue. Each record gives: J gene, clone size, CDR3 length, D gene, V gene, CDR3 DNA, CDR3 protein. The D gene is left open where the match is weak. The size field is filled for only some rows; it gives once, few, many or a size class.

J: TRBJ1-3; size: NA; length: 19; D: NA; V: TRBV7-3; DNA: TGTGCCAGCAGCTGGCGCGTGGAGGGAGGGCCAAGCTCTGGAAACACCATATATTTT; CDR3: CASSWRVEGGPSSGNTIYF
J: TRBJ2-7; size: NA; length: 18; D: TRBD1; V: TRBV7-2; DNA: TGTGCCAGCAGCTTAAAATGGCCGCCGGGACAGGGAGGCTACGAGCAGTACTTC; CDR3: CASSLKWPPGQGGYEQYF
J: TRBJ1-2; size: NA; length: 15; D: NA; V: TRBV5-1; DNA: TGCGCCAGCAGCACAGAAGGGGCCGATGTCTATGGCTACACCTTC; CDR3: CASSTEGADVYGYTF
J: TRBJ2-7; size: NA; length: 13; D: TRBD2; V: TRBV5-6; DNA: TGTGCCAGCAGCTCGGGAGGAAGCTACGAGCAGTACTTC; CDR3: CASSSGGSYEQYF
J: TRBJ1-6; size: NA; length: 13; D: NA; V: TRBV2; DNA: TGTGCCAGCAGTGGGCAGGGGAGCTCACCCCTCCACTTT; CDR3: CASSGQGSSPLHF
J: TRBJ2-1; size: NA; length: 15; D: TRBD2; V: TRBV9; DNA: TGTGCCAGCAGCGTAGACGCGGGGGCCTACAATGAGCAGTTCTTC; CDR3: CASSVDAGAYNEQFF
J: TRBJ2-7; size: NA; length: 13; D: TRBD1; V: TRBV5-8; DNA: TGTGCCAGCAGCTTAACAGGGGGCCGGGGGCAGTACTTC; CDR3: CASSLTGGRGQYF
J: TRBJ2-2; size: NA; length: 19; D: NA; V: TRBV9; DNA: TGTGCCAGCAGCGGCGGGACAGCTGTGTGGGCTAGAACGACCGGGGAGCTGTTTTTT; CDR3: CASSGGTAVWARTTGELFF
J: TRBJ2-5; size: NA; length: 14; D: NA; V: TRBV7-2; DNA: TGTGCCAGCAGCCTGGGACTCTCGTCGGAGACCCAGTACTTC; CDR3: CASSLGLSSETQYF
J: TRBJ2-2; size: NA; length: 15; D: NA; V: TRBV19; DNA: TGTGCCAGTAGTATAGCCACTCCCCCGACCGGGGAGCTGTTTTTT; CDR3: CASSIATPPTGELFF
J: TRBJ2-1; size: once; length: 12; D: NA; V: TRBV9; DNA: TGTGCCAGCAGCGTCTCTAGCGCTGAGCAGTTCTTC; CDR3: CASSVSSAEQFF
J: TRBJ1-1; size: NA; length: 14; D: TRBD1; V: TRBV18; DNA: TGTGCCAGCCTTGGACAGGGGGTGAACACTGAAGCTTTCTTT; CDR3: CASLGQGVNTEAFF
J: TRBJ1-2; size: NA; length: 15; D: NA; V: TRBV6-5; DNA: TGTGCCAGCAGTCCAACCCTGACAGGAGTGGATGGCTACACCTTC; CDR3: CASSPTLTGVDGYTF
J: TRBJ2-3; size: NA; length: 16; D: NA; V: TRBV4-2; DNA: TGTGCCAGCAGCCAAGATGGTTTACTAGGCGCAGATACGCAGTATTTT; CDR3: CASSQDGLLGADTQYF
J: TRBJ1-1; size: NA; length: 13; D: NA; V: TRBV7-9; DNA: TGTGCCAGCAGCTTAGCGAGGTACACTGAAGCTTTCTTT; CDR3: CASSLARYTEAFF
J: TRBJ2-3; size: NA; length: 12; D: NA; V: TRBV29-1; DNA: TGCAGCGGCCAGGCAGGCACAGATACGCAGTATTTT; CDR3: CSGQAGTDTQYF
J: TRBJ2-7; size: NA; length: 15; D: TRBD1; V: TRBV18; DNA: TGTGCCAGCTCACCACGGGACAGGCTCTCCTACGAGCAGTACTTC; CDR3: CASSPRDRLSYEQYF
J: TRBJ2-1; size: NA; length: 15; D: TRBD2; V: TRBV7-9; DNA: TGTGCCAGCAGCTCTAGCGGAACTTCCTACAATGAGCAGTTCTTC; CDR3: CASSSSGTSYNEQFF
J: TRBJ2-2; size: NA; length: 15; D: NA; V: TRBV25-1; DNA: TGTGCCAGCAGTGACTCGGGACTCACACCCGGGGAGCTGTTTTTT; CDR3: CASSDSGLTPGELFF
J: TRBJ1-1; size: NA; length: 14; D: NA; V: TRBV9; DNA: TGTGCCAGCAGCGTAACCCCGTGGAGTACTGAAGCTTTCTTT; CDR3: CASSVTPWSTEAFF
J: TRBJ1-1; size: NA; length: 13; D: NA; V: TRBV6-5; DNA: TGTGCCAGCAGTGCCAGGGAGGGGGGTGAAGCTTTCTTT; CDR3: CASSAREGGEAFF
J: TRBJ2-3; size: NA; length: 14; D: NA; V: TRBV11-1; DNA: TGTGCCAGCAGCTTAGGGCTGGCCACAGATACGCAGTATTTT; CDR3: CASSLGLATDTQYF
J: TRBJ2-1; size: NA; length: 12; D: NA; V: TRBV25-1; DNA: TGTGCCAGCAGCCCAGGGTGGGGATTGCAGTTCTTC; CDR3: CASSPGWGLQFF
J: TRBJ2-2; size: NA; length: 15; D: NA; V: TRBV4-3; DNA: TGCGCCAGCAGTCAGGGGGGATCGGACACCGGGGAGCTGTTTTTT; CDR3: CASSQGGSDTGELFF
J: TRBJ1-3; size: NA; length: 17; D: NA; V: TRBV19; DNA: TGTGCCAGTAGTGCGGGACGGATCCTCATCTCTGGAAACACCATATATTTT; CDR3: CASSAGRILISGNTIYF
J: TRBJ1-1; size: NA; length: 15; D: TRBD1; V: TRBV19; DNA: TGTGCCAGTAGGACGGACAGGGGATCGAACACTGAAGCTTTCTTT; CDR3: CASRTDRGSNTEAFF
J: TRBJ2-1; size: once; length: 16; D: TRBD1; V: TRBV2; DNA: TGTGCCAGCAGTGGAGGCTCGGGCAGGGGGACCAATGAGCAGTTCTTC; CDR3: CASSGGSGRGTNEQFF
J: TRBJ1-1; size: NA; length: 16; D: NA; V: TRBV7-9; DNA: TGTGCCAGCAGCTTATCGGGGAGGATCCGAAACACTGAAGCTTTCTTT; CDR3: CASSLSGRIRNTEAFF
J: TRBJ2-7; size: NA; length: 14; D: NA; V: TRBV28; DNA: TGTGCCAGCAGTTCAACAGGGAGTAGGTACGAGCAGTACTTC; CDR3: CASSSTGSRYEQYF
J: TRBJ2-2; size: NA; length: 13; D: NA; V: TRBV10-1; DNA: TGCGCCAGCGCGGGATTGAACACCGGGGAGCTGTTTTTT; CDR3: CASAGLNTGELFF
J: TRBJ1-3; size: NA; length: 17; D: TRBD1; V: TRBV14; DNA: TGTGCCAGCAGCCAGAACAGGGGTCGGGTCTCCGGAAACACCATATATTTT; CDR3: CASSQNRGRVSGNTIYF
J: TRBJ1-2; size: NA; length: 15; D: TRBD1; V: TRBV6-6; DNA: TGTGCCAGCAGTTACTCGCGACAGGGGGCTTGGGGCTACACCTTC; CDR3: CASSYSRQGAWGYTF
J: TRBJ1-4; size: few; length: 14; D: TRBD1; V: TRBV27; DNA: TGTGCCAGCAGTTTTGCAGGGGGTAATGAAAAACTGTTTTTT; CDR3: CASSFAGGNEKLFF
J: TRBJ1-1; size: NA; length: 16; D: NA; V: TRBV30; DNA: TGTGCCTGGAGTGATTTGGGGGGGCCGCGTAACACTGAAGCTTTCTTT; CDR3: CAWSDLGGPRNTEAFF
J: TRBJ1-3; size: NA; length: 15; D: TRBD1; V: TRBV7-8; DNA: TGTGCCAGCAGCTGGGACAGAAACCCTGGAAACACCATATATTTT; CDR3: CASSWDRNPGNTIYF
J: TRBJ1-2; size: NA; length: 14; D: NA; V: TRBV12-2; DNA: TGTGCAAGTCGCCTTCGTGAGCTGTTCTATGGCTACACCTTC; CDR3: CASRLRELFYGYTF
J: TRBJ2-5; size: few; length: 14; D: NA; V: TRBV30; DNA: TGTGCCTGGAGTTCCGACGGAGGCGGAGAGACCCAGTACTTC; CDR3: CAWSSDGGGETQYF
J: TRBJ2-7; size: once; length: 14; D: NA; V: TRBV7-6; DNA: TGTGCCAGCAGGTTAGGGACTGAATCCTACGAGCAGTACTTC; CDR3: CASRLGTESYEQYF
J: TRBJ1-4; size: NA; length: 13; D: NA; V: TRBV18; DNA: TGTGCCAGCTCACCACCACGGAATGAAAAACTGTTTTTT; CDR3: CASSPPRNEKLFF
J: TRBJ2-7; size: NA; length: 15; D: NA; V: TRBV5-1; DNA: TGCGCCAGCAGCTTTCAGGGGTCCGCGGCTCAGGAGCAGTACTTC; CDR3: CASSFQGSAAQEQYF
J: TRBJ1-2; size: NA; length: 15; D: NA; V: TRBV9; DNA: TGTGCCAGCAGCGTAATGGACACCCCCCGGTATGGCTACACCTTC; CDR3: CASSVMDTPRYGYTF
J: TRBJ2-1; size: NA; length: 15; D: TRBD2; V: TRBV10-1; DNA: TGCGCCAGCACTAGCGGGAGGGCCGGTGGCAATGAGCAGTTCTTC; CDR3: CASTSGRAGGNEQFF